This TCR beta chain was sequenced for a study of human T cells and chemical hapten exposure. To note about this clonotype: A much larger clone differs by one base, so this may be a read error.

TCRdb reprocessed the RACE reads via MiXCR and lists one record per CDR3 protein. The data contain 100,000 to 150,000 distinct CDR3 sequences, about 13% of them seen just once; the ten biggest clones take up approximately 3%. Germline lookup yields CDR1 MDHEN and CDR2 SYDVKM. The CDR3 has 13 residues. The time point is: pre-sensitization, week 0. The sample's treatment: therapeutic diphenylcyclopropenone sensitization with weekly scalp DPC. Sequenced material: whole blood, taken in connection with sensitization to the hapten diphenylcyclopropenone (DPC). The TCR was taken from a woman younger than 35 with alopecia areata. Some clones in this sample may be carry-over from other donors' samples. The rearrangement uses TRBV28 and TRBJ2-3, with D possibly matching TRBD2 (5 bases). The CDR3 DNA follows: TGTGCCAGCAGTCCCCCCGGAGGTGATACGCGGTATTTT. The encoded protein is CASSPPGGDTRYF.